This is a list of T cell receptor beta chains from one sample in a study of cytomegalovirus exposure and HLA in healthy donors. The repertoire was sequenced with immunoSEQ multiplex PCR; TCRdb's copy has only in-frame clones and lacks some. The sample consists of around 180,000 clones, 70% to 85% of them appearing once. Sequenced material: PBMCs. The receptors derive from a girl aged 2-10 years in good health and CMV-seropositive. The conserved cysteine and the conserved F or W are not part of the CDR3 here.

V gene: TRBV4-1
CDR3 protein: ASSQLLTGNYEQY

V gene: TRBV30
CDR3 protein: AWTLAGGMPYEQY

V gene: TRBV6-1
CDR3 protein: ASSPRADSNQPQH

V gene: TRBV6-5
CDR3 protein: ASTRLIPLNEQF

V gene: TRBV15
CDR3 protein: ATSRDQSGYT

V gene: TRBV28
CDR3 protein: ASIQAGSNYEQY

V gene: TRBV10-3
CDR3 protein: AINPGLAGNGELF

V gene: TRBV25-1
CDR3 protein: ASSEEDARGIEQF

V gene: TRBV2
CDR3 protein: ASREDTDTQY

V gene: TRBV7-6
CDR3 protein: ASSRRLLGKTEAF

V gene: TRBV15
CDR3 protein: ATSRTSPGQGNSPLH

V gene: TRBV7-6
CDR3 protein: ASSLGDKAYEQY

V gene: TRBV7-6
CDR3 protein: ASSLGLAGVTDTQY

V gene: TRBV6-1
CDR3 protein: ASSELAGNYNEQF

V gene: TRBV5-4
CDR3 protein: ASSLTGAFTDTQY

V gene: TRBV6-5
CDR3 protein: ASSYKGGPFSEQF

V gene: TRBV5-4
CDR3 protein: ASSVGLPVSYEQY

V gene: TRBV4-2
CDR3 protein: ASSQDRRGRSNQPQH

V gene: TRBV25-1
CDR3 protein: ASRRAYEQY

V gene: TRBV7-9
CDR3 protein: ASSKGQGSITDTQY

V gene: TRBV6-1
CDR3 protein: ASSEMVAGGTDTQY

V gene: TRBV5-1
CDR3 protein: ASSSTPKPEAF

V gene: TRBV19
CDR3 protein: ASSIGRGYGYT

V gene: TRBV6-5
CDR3 protein: ASSYGLRQGADEQY

V gene: TRBV2
CDR3 protein: ASSGRDRGLPLNEQF

V gene: TRBV2
CDR3 protein: ASRDPGTEAF

V gene: TRBV29-1
CDR3 protein: SVGLRETQY

V gene: TRBV4-2
CDR3 protein: ASSVTFATATDTQY

V gene: TRBV4-2
CDR3 protein: ASSPLNSRGIAYGYT

V gene: TRBV30
CDR3 protein: AWNRQYSYEQY

V gene: TRBV6-6
CDR3 protein: ASRLAGNFYEQY

V gene: TRBV6-1
CDR3 protein: ASSELAGLYEQY

V gene: TRBV5-1
CDR3 protein: ASSLGLAGRGEQY